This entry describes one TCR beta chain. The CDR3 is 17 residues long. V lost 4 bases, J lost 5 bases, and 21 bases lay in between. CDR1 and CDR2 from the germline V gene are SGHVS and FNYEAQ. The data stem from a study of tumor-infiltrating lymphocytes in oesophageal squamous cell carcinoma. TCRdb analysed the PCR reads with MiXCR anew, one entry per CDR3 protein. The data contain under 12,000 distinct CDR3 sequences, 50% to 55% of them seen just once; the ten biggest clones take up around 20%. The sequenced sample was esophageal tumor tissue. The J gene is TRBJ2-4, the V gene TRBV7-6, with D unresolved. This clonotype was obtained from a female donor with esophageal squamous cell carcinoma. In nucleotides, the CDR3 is TGTGCCAGCAGCTCCCTACTTCCGACCCTCGGTCAAAACATTCAGTACTTC. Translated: CASSSLLPTLGQNIQYF.